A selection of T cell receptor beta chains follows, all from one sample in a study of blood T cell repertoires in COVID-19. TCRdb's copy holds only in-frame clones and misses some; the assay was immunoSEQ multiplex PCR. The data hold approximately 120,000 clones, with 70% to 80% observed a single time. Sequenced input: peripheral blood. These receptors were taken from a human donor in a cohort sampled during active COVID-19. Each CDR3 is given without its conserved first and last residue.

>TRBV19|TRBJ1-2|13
ASSLGQAVLYGYT
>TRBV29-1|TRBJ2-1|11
SIRLAGGYEQF
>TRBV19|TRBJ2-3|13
ATQVGGGRTDTQY
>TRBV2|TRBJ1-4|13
ASSLGGGEMQKLF
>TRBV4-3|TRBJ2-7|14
ASSQDRVGLTYEQY
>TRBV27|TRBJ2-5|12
ASSSQGGQETQY
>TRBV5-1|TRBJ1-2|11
ASSLQGEDGYT
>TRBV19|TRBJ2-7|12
ASSIVGRGYEQY
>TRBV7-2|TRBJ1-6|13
ASSLVQGPNSPLH
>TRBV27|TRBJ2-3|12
ASSSAGRWDTQY
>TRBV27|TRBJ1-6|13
ASTQGARGNSPLH
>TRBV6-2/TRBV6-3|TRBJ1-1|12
ASSYSRSSSEAF
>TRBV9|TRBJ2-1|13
ASSVDRGTYNEQF
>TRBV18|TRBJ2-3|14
ASSPPTARSTDTQY
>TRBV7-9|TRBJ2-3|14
ASSSGLAGARDTQY
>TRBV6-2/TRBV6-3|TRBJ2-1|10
ASSSERGNSL
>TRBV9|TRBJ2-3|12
ASSLRVSGDTQY
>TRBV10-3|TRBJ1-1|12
AISGTVLNTEAF
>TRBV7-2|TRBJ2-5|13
ASSFTGQSQETQY
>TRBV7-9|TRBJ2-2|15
ASSRRGQGVFTGELF
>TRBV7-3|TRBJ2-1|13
ASSLGTSGMDEQF
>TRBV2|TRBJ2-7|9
ASSVLNKQY
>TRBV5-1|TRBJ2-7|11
ASSLSGTYEQY
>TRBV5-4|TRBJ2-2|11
ASSIDRAGELF
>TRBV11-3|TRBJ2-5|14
ASSLGQTSGMETQY
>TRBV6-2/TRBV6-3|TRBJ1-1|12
ASSYSGRGPEAF
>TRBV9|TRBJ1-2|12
ASSVATGGQGLH
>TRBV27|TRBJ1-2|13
ASGMTGGLTMAKT
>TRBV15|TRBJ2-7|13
ATSRDPSGTYEQY
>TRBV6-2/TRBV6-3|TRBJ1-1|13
ASSSTGRGYTEAF